One and the same sample provided the 10 T cell receptor beta chains below, sequenced in a study of early T cells in non-severe SARS-CoV-2 infection. TCRdb called the 5' RACE reads again in MiXCR, with one record for every CDR3 protein. The table lists around 66,000 distinct CDR3 sequences, approximately 6% of them singletons, with about 3.4% in the top ten. The sequences come from whole blood, collected at baseline. These receptors came from an adult who was a healthcare worker with PCR-confirmed SARS-CoV-2 infection or an uninfected control (not recorded which).

There are many counts of this clonotype. The V call is TRBV2, the J call TRBJ1-1; no clear D gene. CDR1 is SNHLY and CDR2 is FYNNEI in the germline V gene. V dropped 1 base and J dropped 10 bases, with 10 bases sitting between them. The CDR3 is made up of 12 amino acids. The CDR3 DNA is TGTGCCAGCAGTGAAGGGGCCAGGATAGCTTTCTTT. Its translation is CASSEGARIAFF.

There are a few counts of this clonotype. The V call is TRBV20-1, the J call TRBJ2-1; 7 positions match TRBD2. V lost 2 bases, J lost 6 bases, and 1 base stayed unmatched. The CDR3 extends over 12 amino acids. The germline gives CDR1 DFQATT, CDR2 SNEGSKA (reference sequence). DNA for the CDR3: TGCAGTGCTAGATGGACTAGCAATGAGCAGTTCTTC. Translating gives CSARWTSNEQFF.

This clonotype was detected a few times. The V gene is TRBV29-1, the J gene TRBJ2-3; D is ambiguous. Germline V lookup: CDR1 SQVTM, CDR2 ANQGSEA. Trimming pared 0 bases from V and 6 bases from J, leaving 10 bases between. The CDR3 has 13 residues. The CDR3 loop reads CSVEEGNGDTQYF. The DNA of the CDR3 is TGCAGCGTTGAAGAGGGGAATGGGGATACGCAGTATTTT.

This clonotype was recorded a few times. The chain has TRBV5-1 and TRBJ1-2; 8 nucleotides align to TRBD1. The CDR3 runs 14 residues. The V and J ends lost 0 bases and 7 bases, in that order; junction bases with no gene match: 5. Germline V gene lookup returns CDR1 SGHRS and CDR2 YFSETQ. This CDR3 is CASSLDGQGRGYTF. DNA of the CDR3: TGCGCCAGCAGCTTGGATGGACAGGGACGTGGCTACACCTTC. Supplemented by reference TRBV5-1 and TRBJ1-2, the full variable domain reads KAGVTQTPRYLIKTRGQQVTLSCSPISGHRSVSWYQQTPGQGLQFLFEYFSETQRNKGNFPGRFSGRQFSNSRSEMNVSTLELGDSALYLCASSLDGQGRGYTFGSGTRLTVV.

The chain is built from TRBV5-1 and TRBJ2-2, with 8 bases that match TRBD1. Germline V gene lookup returns CDR1 SGHRS and CDR2 YFSETQ. The CDR3 sequence is 17 residues long. V gave up 7 bases and J gave up 4 bases; unmatched junction bases: 15. In nucleotides, the CDR3 is TGCGCCAGCGTCCCCCCAGGGGGCGATTCGGGCACCGGGGAGCTGTTTTTT. This encodes CASVPPGGDSGTGELFF.

This clonotype was seen ten or more times. The gene calls are TRBV29-1 and TRBJ1-1, with 7 nucleotides matching TRBD1. Germline CDR1 reads SQVTM; CDR2 reads ANQGSEA. The CDR3 is 13 residues long. V shed 5 bases and J 1 base; nucleotides not matched to a gene: 4. CDR3 bases: TGCAGCGTTCAGGGACAGCAGAACACTGAAGCTTTCTTT. Translation gives CSVQGQQNTEAFF. Full variable domain (missing parts from reference TRBV29-1 and TRBJ1-1): SAVISQKPSRDICQRGTSLTIQCQVDSQVTMMFWYRQQPGQSLTLIATANQGSEATYESGFVIDKFPISRPNLTFSTLTVSNMSPEDSSIYLCSVQGQQNTEAFFGQGTRLTVV.

This clonotype was detected many times. V is TRBV27 and J is TRBJ2-4; a possible D gene is TRBD2 (5 bases). This CDR3 region has 16 residues. V dropped 4 bases and J dropped 1 base, with 14 bases sitting between them. The germline gives CDR1 MNHEY, CDR2 SMNVEV (reference sequence). The CDR3 loop reads CASSSLDYTAKNIQYF. The CDR3 DNA reads TGTGCCAGCAGTTCCCTAGACTATACCGCCAAAAACATTCAGTACTTC.

This clonotype showed up many times. The chain recombines TRBV7-3 with TRBJ2-6; D unresolved. Germline values: CDR1 SGHTA, CDR2 FQGTGA. Between the trimmed V and J ends, which lost 5 bases and 0 bases, there was a span of 8 bases. CDR3 size: 15 residues. As DNA, the CDR3 is TGTGCCAGCAGCCCCCAGAGCTCTGGGGCCAACGTCCTGACTTTC. This sequence encodes CASSPQSSGANVLTF.

This clonotype was counted many times. The J gene is TRBJ2-1, the V gene TRBV7-9, with 7 bases fitting TRBD1. The CDR3 totals 13 residues. After removal of 2 bases from V and 12 bases from J, the junction contained 7 bases not matched to a gene. Germline assignment: CDR1 SEHNR and CDR2 FQNEAQ (reference sequence). Here the CDR3 DNA reads TGTGCCAGCAGCTTAAGCCGACAGGGATGGCAGTTCTTC. As protein: CASSLSRQGWQFF. Full variable domain (missing parts from reference TRBV7-9 and TRBJ2-1): DTGVSQNPRHKITKRGQNVTFRCDPISEHNRLYWYRQTLGQGPEFLTYFQNEAQLEKSRLLSDRFSAERPKGSFSTLEIQRTEQGDSAMYLCASSLSRQGWQFFGPGTRLTVL.

Ten or more counts support this clonotype. The rearrangement joins TRBV4-1 to TRBJ1-1, with TRBD1 matching 8 bases. CDR1 MGHRA and CDR2 YSYEKL come from the germline V gene. The length of the CDR3 is 15 residues. Unmatched junction bases numbered 4, after V lost 0 bases and J lost 4 bases. The CDR3 sequence: CASSQEQGALTEAFF. The CDR3 nucleotides read TGCGCCAGCAGCCAAGAGCAGGGGGCTCTCACTGAAGCTTTCTTT.